This entry describes one T cell receptor (beta chain). TCRdb fed the 5' RACE reads into MiXCR, producing one record per CDR3 protein. This sample yields hundreds of thousands of distinct CDR3 sequences, of which roughly 13% are seen a single time; more than 13% belongs to the top ten. This CDR3 has 14 amino acids. CDR1 SGDLS and CDR2 YYNGEE come from the germline V gene. After removal of 0 bases from V and 10 bases from J, the junction contained 5 bases not matched to a gene. This record belongs to a study of T cells after yellow fever vaccination. The specimen comprised PBMCs, sampled on the day of the yellow fever booster vaccination. The chain employs TRBV9 and TRBJ2-1; 9 bases map to TRBD2. The sequence was collected from a man between 25 and 39 years old who received the YFV17D yellow fever vaccine. The CDR3: CASSVGPSGAEQFF. In DNA, the CDR3 is TGTGCCAGCAGCGTAGGGCCTAGCGGGGCCGAGCAGTTCTTC.